This T cell receptor beta chain was recorded in a study of blood T cell repertoires in COVID-19. Sequencing used immunoSEQ multiplex PCR; TCRdb keeps in-frame clones, though not all of them. The sample records 270,000 or so clones, about 80% being singletons. Trimming took 5 bases from V and 3 from J; bases not matched to a gene: 11. This CDR3 spans 17 amino acids. Germline assignment: CDR1 LGHNA and CDR2 YNFKEQ. The sequence derives from a man aged 45-65 years who had recovered from COVID-19. The chain has TRBV4-2 and TRBJ1-4; TRBD1 aligns across 8 bases. Input material: PBMCs or T cells enriched from blood (not recorded which). The CDR3 protein is CASSSSWAGQANEKLFF. CDR3 in DNA: TGTGCCAGCAGCTCCTCCTGGGCGGGACAGGCTAATGAAAAACTGTTTTTT.